Below are 10 T cell receptor beta chains sequenced from a single sample in a study of shared clonotypes between healthy human individuals. Clones were sequenced by immunoSEQ multiplex PCR, and TCRdb holds only the in-frame ones, with some missing. The table includes just over 2,000,000 clones, approximately 95% detected once. Sequencing input: naive CD4+ T cells sorted from blood. Subset described: CD45RA+ positively selected. The source is a man between 18 and 35 years old in good health.

The chain couples TRBV19 to TRBJ1-1; TRBD1 agrees at 11 bases. The trim removed 5 bases at V and 10 bases at J, leaving 12 bases unmatched. The CDR3 extends over 15 amino acids. CDR1 and CDR2 from the germline V gene are LNHDA and SQIVND (reference sequence). The CDR3 region has the DNA TGTGCCAGTAGTCCCGGGACAGGGGGTAAACTTGCAGCTTTCTTT. It yields the protein CASSPGTGGKLAAFF.

A word on this clone: Distinct nucleotide sequences in the sample also encode this CDR3. The chain has TRBV9 and TRBJ1-6; D uncertain. The CDR3 has 14 residues. Germline lookup yields CDR1 SGDLS and CDR2 YYNGEE. Trimming took 0 bases from V and 7 from J, leaving 8 bases between them. CDR3 in DNA: TGTGCCAGCAGCGTAGGACCGGCCAATTCACCCCTCCACTTT. It is translated as CASSVGPANSPLHF.

V gene TRBV10-3 combines with J gene TRBJ1-6; TRBD1 is a possible D gene (5 bases). Germline assignment: CDR1 ENHRY and CDR2 SYGVKD. The length of the CDR3 is 16 residues. V was pared by 5 bases and J by 9 bases, with 20 bases between. The CDR3 DNA sequence: TGTGCCATCAGTAAGGGGCACGGGGCCACCCTTTCACCCCTCCACTTT. As protein: CAISKGHGATLSPLHF.

The CDR3 bases are TGTGCCAGCTCACCGCCGGGGCTAGCAAAAAGCACAGATACGCAGTATTTT. Amino acids: CASSPPGLAKSTDTQYF. The genes are TRBV18 and TRBJ2-3; D assignment may be TRBD1 or TRBD2 (5 bases each). Trimming shortened V by 3 bases and J by 0 bases, and 16 bases separated the two germline ends. This CDR3 region has 17 residues. Germline CDR1 and CDR2: KGHSH and LQKENI.

The chain carries TRBV7-8 and TRBJ1-4; no reliable D call. The CDR3 runs 12 residues. The germline V and J ends were trimmed by 0 bases and 6 bases, with 2 bases remaining between them. Germline assignment: CDR1 SGHVS and CDR2 FQNEAQ. The CDR3 sequence is CASSLADEKLFF. The CDR3 nucleotides read TGTGCCAGCAGCTTAGCTGATGAAAAACTGTTTTTT.

The J gene is TRBJ2-7, the V gene TRBV6-5; D is possibly TRBD2 (5 bases). Trimming shortened V by 5 bases and J by 4 bases, and 12 bases separated the two germline ends. Germline V gene lookup returns CDR1 MNHEY and CDR2 SVGAGI. The CDR3 has 13 amino acids. CDR3 residues: CASSKEVGYEQYF. CDR3 bases: TGTGCCAGCAGTAAGGAGGTGGGGTACGAGCAGTACTTC.

V usage is TRBV11-2 and J usage is TRBJ2-5; D gene uncertain. Trimming stripped 9 bases from V and 2 bases from J, with 19 bases between. This CDR3 has 15 amino acids. CDR1 is SGHAT and CDR2 is FQNNGV in the germline V gene. As DNA, the CDR3 is TGTGCCAGTAGCACGAGTACAGCCCGACAAGAGACCCAGTACTTC. Its protein product is CASSTSTARQETQYF. Full variable domain (remainder filled in from reference TRBV11-2 and TRBJ2-5): EAGVAQSPRYKIIEKRQSVAFWCNPISGHATLYWYQQILGQGPKLLIQFQNNGVVDDSQLPKDRFSAERLKGVDSTLKIQPAKLEDSAVYLCASSTSTARQETQYFGPGTRLLVL.

The chain has TRBV27 and TRBJ2-7, with D hard to call. The CDR3 extends over 14 amino acids. V lost 2 bases to trimming and J lost 2 bases, with 10 bases between them. From germline, CDR1 is MNHEY and CDR2 SMNVEV (reference sequence). The CDR3 sequence is CASSLPELTYEQYF. In DNA form, the CDR3 reads TGTGCCAGCAGTTTACCTGAATTAACCTACGAGCAGTACTTC.

The V gene is TRBV30, the J gene TRBJ2-7, with 10 bases matching TRBD2. V was pared by 4 bases and J by 4 bases, with 4 bases of the junction left unmatched. Germline CDR1 is GTSNPN and CDR2 is SVGIG (reference sequence). This CDR3 is built from 13 residues. The CDR3 is CAWKREGWYEQYF. The CDR3 DNA sequence: TGTGCCTGGAAGCGGGAGGGCTGGTACGAGCAGTACTTC.

The CDR3 here is CASSIGREVMTGELFF. Here the CDR3 DNA reads TGTGCCAGTAGTATAGGGCGGGAGGTTATGACCGGGGAGCTGTTTTTT. V is TRBV19 and J is TRBJ2-2; 8 bases line up with TRBD2. Trimming cost V 1 base and J 5 bases; bases outside gene matches: 6. The CDR3 sequence is 16 residues long. Germline values: CDR1 LNHDA, CDR2 SQIVND (reference sequence).